Sequencing of this T cell receptor (beta chain) was carried out in a study of shared clonotypes between healthy human individuals. Study summary: Every donor yielded three CD4 naive, three CD4 memory, two CD8 naive and one CD8 memory plate. Findings and caveats of the study: Having only a few donors restricted how much genetic and exposure-history diversity was captured. Some naive CD4 clonotypes, roughly 5%, turned up in common across four donors.

At deep level, the assay was performed. The table came from immunoSEQ multiplex PCR; TCRdb's copy has only in-frame clones and leaves some out. Among roughly 1,000,000 clones listed, about 80% were seen once. Concerning this clone itself: Its antigen is as yet unknown.

The origin of this receptor is a young man in good health. Some clones in this sample may be carry-over from other donors' samples. Sample: memory CD4+ T cells from PBMCs. As for subset: CD45RA-negative fraction.

CDR3 amino acids: CASSSGVEPQHF. In DNA form, the CDR3 reads TGTGCCAGCAGTTCGGGGGTCGAGCCCCAGCATTTT. The chain has TRBV6-6 and TRBJ1-5, with TRBD1 as a possible D gene (5 bases). This CDR3 has 12 residues. Germline V lookup: CDR1 MNHNY, CDR2 SVGAGI (reference sequence). Trimming removed 4 bases from V and 8 bases from J, with 9 bases in between.